The entry below describes one T cell receptor (beta chain). Its target is unknown. Losses at the gene ends were 7 bases for V and 6 bases for J; bases not matched to a gene: 10. The germline V gene has CDR1 LGHNA and CDR2 YNFKEQ. The CDR3 has 16 residues. These data belong to a study of cytomegalovirus exposure and HLA in healthy donors. Primers included in the PCR were 60 Vbeta and 13 Jbeta primers. The method was immunoSEQ multiplex PCR; TCRdb's version includes in-frame clones alone and lacks a portion of them. Among roughly 120,000 clones, around four fifths were seen once, and the ten largest hold about 4%. Overall study results and limits: Later analysis identified 16,951 TCR beta sequences associated with HLA alleles, using a false discovery rate threshold of 0.05.

This sequence originates from a woman between 40 and 50 years old in good health and CMV-seronegative. V gene TRBV4-2 combines with J gene TRBJ1-6, with 9 nucleotides matching TRBD1. The material sequenced was PBMCs. The CDR3 coding sequence is TGTGCCAGCACCCCGGGGGACAGGGTCGCTAATTCACCCCTCCACTTT. This sequence encodes CASTPGDRVANSPLHF.